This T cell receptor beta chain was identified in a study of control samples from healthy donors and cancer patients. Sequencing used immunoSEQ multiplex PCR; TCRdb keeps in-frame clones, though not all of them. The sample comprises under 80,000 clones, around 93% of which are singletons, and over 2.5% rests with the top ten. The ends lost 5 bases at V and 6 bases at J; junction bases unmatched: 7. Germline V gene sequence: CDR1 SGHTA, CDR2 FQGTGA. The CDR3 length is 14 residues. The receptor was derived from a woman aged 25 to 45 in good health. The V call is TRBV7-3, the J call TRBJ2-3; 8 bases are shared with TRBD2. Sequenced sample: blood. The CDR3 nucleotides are TGTGCCAGCAGCATCGGACTAGCAGGCGATACGCAGTATTTT. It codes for CASSIGLAGDTQYF. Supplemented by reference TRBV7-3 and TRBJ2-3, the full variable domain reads GAGVSQTPSNKVTEKGKYVELRCDPISGHTALYWYRQSLGQGPEFLIYFQGTGAADDSGLPNDRFFAVRPEGSVSTLKIQRTERGDSAVYLCASSIGLAGDTQYFGPGTRLTVL.